These T cell receptor beta chains were read from a single sample in a study of lymphopenia after photon versus proton radiotherapy. Profiled with immunoSEQ multiplex PCR; TCRdb holds only in-frame clones, not every one. The table shows some 45,000 clones, with over 75% occurring only once. This specimen consisted of peripheral blood, obtained from a patient treated with proton-based radiotherapy. The receptors were sampled from a woman in her 70s with pancreatic cancer. Each CDR3 is given with its conserved first and last residue. Fields, in order: clone size, V gene, D gene, J gene, CDR3 protein, CDR3 DNA. A D gene is named only where the DNA matches it firmly. Clone sizes are given selectively: once, few, many, or a class where the clone is expanded.

NA	TRBV19	NA	TRBJ1-1	CASSIKPSNTEAFF	TGTGCCAGTAGTATTAAGCCATCTAACACTGAAGCTTTCTTT
NA	TRBV19	TRBD1	TRBJ2-1	CASSKTGTGLVGEQFF	TGTGCCAGTAGTAAAACCGGGACAGGGTTGGTTGGTGAGCAGTTCTTC
once	TRBV12-5	NA	TRBJ2-7	CASGRLSSYEQYF	TGTGCTAGTGGGAGACTGAGCTCCTACGAGCAGTACTTC
NA	TRBV2	NA	TRBJ2-1	CASSEVREQFF	TGTGCCAGCAGTGAAGTCCGTGAGCAGTTCTTC
NA	TRBV28	NA	TRBJ1-1	CASSFAGRVEAFF	TGTGCCAGCAGTTTTGCGGGGAGGGTTGAAGCTTTCTTT
NA	TRBV30	NA	TRBJ1-2	CAWSVRGHYGYTF	TGTGCCTGGAGTGTACGGGGTCACTATGGCTACACCTTC
once	TRBV6-5	NA	TRBJ1-2	CASSYLTNYGYTF	TGTGCCAGCAGTTACCTTACCAACTATGGCTACACCTTC
NA	TRBV6-5	TRBD2	TRBJ2-7	CASRPGLAGVYEQYF	TGTGCCAGCAGGCCGGGACTAGCGGGAGTCTACGAGCAGTACTTC
NA	TRBV5-4	TRBD2	TRBJ2-1	CASSWGSGSGSNEQFF	TGTGCCAGCAGCTGGGGGTCAGGTAGCGGGAGCAATGAGCAGTTCTTC
few	TRBV19	NA	TRBJ1-5	CASSIPTGFGQPQHF	TGTGCCAGTAGTATCCCCACAGGGTTCGGGCAGCCCCAGCATTTT
NA	TRBV9	NA	TRBJ1-1	CASSVAGSSTEAFF	TGTGCCAGCAGCGTAGCCGGCTCGAGCACTGAAGCTTTCTTT
NA	TRBV10-3	TRBD1	TRBJ1-2	CAIRQTGGHYGYTF	TGTGCCATCAGACAGACAGGGGGACACTATGGCTACACCTTC
NA	TRBV7-3	TRBD1	TRBJ2-1	CASSPRDSQSSYNEQFF	TGTGCCAGCAGCCCCAGGGACAGCCAGAGCTCCTACAATGAGCAGTTCTTC
NA	TRBV4-3	TRBD2	TRBJ2-1	CASSPRLAGYFYNEQFF	TGCGCCAGCAGCCCGCGACTAGCGGGATACTTCTACAATGAGCAGTTCTTC
NA	TRBV19	NA	TRBJ2-2	CASSMFSSSGELFF	TGTGCCAGTAGTATGTTTTCTTCTAGCGGGGAGCTGTTTTTT
NA	TRBV6-1	NA	TRBJ2-3	CASSQPVSAQYF	TGTGCCAGCAGTCAGCCCGTTTCCGCGCAGTATTTT
few	TRBV18	NA	TRBJ2-1	CASSPQTNYEQFF	TGTGCCAGCTCACCACAGACTAACTATGAGCAGTTCTTC
NA	TRBV25-1	TRBD2	TRBJ2-3	CASSPYASGRKTDTQYF	TGTGCCAGCAGCCCATACGCTAGCGGGAGGAAGACAGATACGCAGTATTTT
few	TRBV29-1	TRBD2	TRBJ2-7	CSVRERYEQYF	TGCAGCGTGCGGGAGAGGTACGAGCAGTACTTC
NA	TRBV6-6	NA	TRBJ2-7	CASSYVGFPQIEQYF	TGTGCCAGCAGTTACGTCGGATTCCCCCAGATCGAGCAGTACTTC
NA	TRBV6-5	NA	TRBJ2-7	CASRRGLGGYNEQYF	TGTGCCAGCAGACGGGGGCTAGGAGGATACAACGAGCAGTACTTC
few	TRBV7-7	TRBD1	TRBJ2-5	CASSLRDRPIQETQYF	TGTGCTAGCAGCTTAAGGGACAGGCCGATCCAAGAGACCCAGTACTTC
NA	TRBV9	NA	TRBJ2-3	CASSGVTDTQYF	TGTGCCAGCAGCGGGGTCACAGATACGCAGTATTTT
NA	TRBV15	TRBD1	TRBJ2-7	CATRAGQGTYEQYF	TGTGCCACCAGGGCCGGACAGGGGACTTACGAGCAGTACTTC
NA	TRBV19	NA	TRBJ2-1	CASSDSPGAYNEQFF	TGTGCCAGTAGTGATAGCCCGGGAGCGTATAATGAGCAGTTCTTC
NA	TRBV27	NA	TRBJ1-6	CASSPPTHSPLHF	TGTGCCAGCAGTCCCCCGACTCATTCACCCCTCCACTTT
NA	TRBV13	NA	TRBJ1-4	CASSFGEQVLREKLFF	TGTGCCAGCAGCTTCGGGGAGCAGGTCCTTCGGGAAAAACTGTTTTTT
NA	TRBV11-3	NA	TRBJ2-1	CASSLDGAGDYEQFF	TGTGCCAGCAGCTTAGACGGCGCGGGCGATTATGAGCAGTTCTTC
NA	TRBV2	NA	TRBJ2-1	CASTPAVGFQGGNEQFF	TGTGCCAGCACCCCTGCCGTCGGGTTTCAAGGGGGTAATGAGCAGTTCTTC
NA	TRBV7-2	NA	TRBJ2-2	CASSSGRRDTGELFF	TGTGCCAGCAGCTCGGGTAGGCGGGACACCGGGGAGCTGTTTTTT
NA	TRBV5-1	TRBD1	TRBJ2-1	CASRGQGASSYNEQFF	TGCGCCAGCAGGGGACAGGGGGCCTCCTCCTACAATGAGCAGTTCTTC
NA	TRBV6-6	NA	TRBJ2-5	CASSGGQETQYF	TGTGCCAGCAGTGGGGGCCAAGAGACCCAGTACTTC
NA	TRBV7-2	NA	TRBJ2-1	CASSLAPGIASNEQFF	TGTGCCAGCAGCTTAGCTCCCGGGATCGCATCTAATGAGCAGTTCTTC
NA	TRBV7-9	NA	TRBJ1-5	CASSGGTGNSNQPQHF	TGTGCCAGCAGCGGAGGAACAGGGAATAGCAATCAGCCCCAGCATTTT
few	TRBV4-1	NA	TRBJ1-2	CASSQDGDGYTF	TGCGCCAGCAGCCAAGATGGGGATGGCTACACCTTC
once	TRBV2	TRBD2	TRBJ2-7	CASTPTGTSGDEQYF	TGTGCCAGCACCCCCACCGGGACTAGCGGAGACGAGCAGTACTTC
NA	TRBV4-3	NA	TRBJ2-4	CASSRDYQIDIQYF	TGCGCCAGCAGCCGAGACTATCAGATAGACATTCAGTACTTC
NA	TRBV28	NA	TRBJ1-2	CASSQGQDYGYTF	TGTGCCAGCAGTCAGGGTCAGGACTATGGCTACACCTTC
NA	TRBV30	NA	TRBJ2-7	CASQEGREQYF	TGTGCCTCCCAGGAAGGGCGCGAGCAGTACTTC
NA	TRBV30	NA	TRBJ2-7	CAWSVLTAGEQYF	TGTGCCTGGAGTGTTTTGACCGCGGGAGAGCAGTACTTC
NA	TRBV7-2	TRBD1	TRBJ1-4	CASSPGQGGEKLFF	TGTGCCAGCAGTCCGGGACAGGGGGGGGAAAAACTGTTTTTT
NA	TRBV4-1	NA	TRBJ2-5	CASSQDGKGGIKETQYF	TGCGCCAGCAGCCAAGATGGAAAAGGGGGAATTAAAGAGACCCAGTACTTC